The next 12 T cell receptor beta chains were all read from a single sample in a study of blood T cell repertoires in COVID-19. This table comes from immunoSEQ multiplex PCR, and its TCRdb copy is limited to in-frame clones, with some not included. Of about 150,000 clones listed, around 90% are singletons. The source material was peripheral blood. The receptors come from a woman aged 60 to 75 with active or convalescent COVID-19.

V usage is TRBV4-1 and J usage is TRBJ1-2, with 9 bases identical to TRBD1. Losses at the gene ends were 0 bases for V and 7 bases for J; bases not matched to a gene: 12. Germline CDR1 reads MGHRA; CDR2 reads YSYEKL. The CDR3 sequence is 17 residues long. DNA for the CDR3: TGCGCCAGCAGCCAAGATCTGTACACAGGGGGCGAGGGTGGCTACACCTTC. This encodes CASSQDLYTGGEGGYTF.

CDR3 amino acids: CASSLGGRENSPLHF. The CDR3 DNA is TGTGCCAGCAGCTTAGGAGGGAGGGAAAATTCACCCCTCCACTTT. The gene calls are TRBV7-9 and TRBJ1-6, with D uncertain. This CDR3 has 15 amino acids. CDR1 is SEHNR and CDR2 is FQNEAQ in the germline V gene (reference sequence). Trimming shortened V by 1 base and J by 7 bases, and 11 bases separated the two germline ends.

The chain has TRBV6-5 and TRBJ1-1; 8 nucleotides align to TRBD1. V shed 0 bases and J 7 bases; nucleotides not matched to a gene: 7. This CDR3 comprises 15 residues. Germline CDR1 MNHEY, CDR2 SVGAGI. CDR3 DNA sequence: TGTGCCAGCAGTTACTCGGCGACAGGGGAGGGTGAAGCTTTCTTT. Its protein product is CASSYSATGEGEAFF.

The CDR3, as DNA: TGTGCCAGCAGCCCCAATCCCAAGCGGCCCTCCTACAATGAGCAGTTCTTC. Translating gives CASSPNPKRPSYNEQFF. The chain links TRBV7-2 to TRBJ2-1, with D maybe TRBD2 (5 bases). V was trimmed by 5 bases and J by 0 bases, leaving 17 bases between them. Per germline, CDR1 SGHTA and CDR2 FQGNSA. This CDR3 has 17 residues.

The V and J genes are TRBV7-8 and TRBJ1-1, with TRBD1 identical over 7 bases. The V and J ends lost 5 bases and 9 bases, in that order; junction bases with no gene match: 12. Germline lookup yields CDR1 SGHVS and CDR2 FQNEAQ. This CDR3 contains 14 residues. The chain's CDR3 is CASSPKTGLVKAFF. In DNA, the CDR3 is TGTGCCAGCAGCCCGAAGACAGGGTTAGTGAAAGCTTTCTTT.

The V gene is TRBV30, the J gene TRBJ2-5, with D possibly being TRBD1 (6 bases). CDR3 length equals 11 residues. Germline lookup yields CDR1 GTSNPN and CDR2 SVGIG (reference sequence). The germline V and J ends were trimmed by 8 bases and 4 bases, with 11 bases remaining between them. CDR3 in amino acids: CARHRAETQYF. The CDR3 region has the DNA TGTGCCCGGCACAGGGCAGAGACCCAGTACTTC.

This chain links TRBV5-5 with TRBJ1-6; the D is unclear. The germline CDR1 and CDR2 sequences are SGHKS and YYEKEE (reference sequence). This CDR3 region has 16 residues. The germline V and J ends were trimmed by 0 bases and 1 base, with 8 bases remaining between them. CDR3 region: CASSLAAGSYNSPLHF. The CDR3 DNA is TGTGCCAGCAGCTTGGCCGCGGGGTCCTATAATTCACCCCTCCACTTT.

In DNA form, the CDR3 reads TGTGCCAGCAGCCCGGGACTAAACACAGATACGCAGTATTTT. Residues: CASSPGLNTDTQYF. The chain combines TRBV7-3 with TRBJ2-3, with 7 bases matching TRBD2. The length of the CDR3 is 14 residues. Germline values: CDR1 SGHTA, CDR2 FQGTGA. With 5 bases clipped from V and 2 bases from J, the junction kept 4 bases outside the gene matches.

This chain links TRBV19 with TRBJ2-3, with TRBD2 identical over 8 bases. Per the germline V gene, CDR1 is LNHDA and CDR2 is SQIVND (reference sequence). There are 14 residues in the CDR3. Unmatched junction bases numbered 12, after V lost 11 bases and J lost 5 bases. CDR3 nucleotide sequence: TGTGCCTGTTCAGTCCGGGGGGGCGAAGATACGCAGTATTTT. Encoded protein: CACSVRGGEDTQYF.

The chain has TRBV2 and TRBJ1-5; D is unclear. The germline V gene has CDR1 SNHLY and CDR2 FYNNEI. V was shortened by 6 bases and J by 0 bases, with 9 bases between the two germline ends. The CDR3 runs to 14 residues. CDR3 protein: CASRASYSNQPQHF. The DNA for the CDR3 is TGTGCCAGCAGGGCCTCTTATAGCAATCAGCCCCAGCATTTT.

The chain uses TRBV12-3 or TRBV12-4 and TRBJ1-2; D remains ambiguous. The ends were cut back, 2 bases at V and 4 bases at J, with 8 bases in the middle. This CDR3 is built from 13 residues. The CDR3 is CASSLPGSYGYTF. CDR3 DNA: TGTGCCAGCAGTTTACCGGGGAGCTATGGCTACACCTTC.

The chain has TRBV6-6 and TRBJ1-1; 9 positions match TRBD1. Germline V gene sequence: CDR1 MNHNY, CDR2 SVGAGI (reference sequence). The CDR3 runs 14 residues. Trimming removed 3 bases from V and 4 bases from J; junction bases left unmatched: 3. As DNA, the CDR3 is TGTGCCAGCAGTTATTCGACAGGGGGCACTGAAGCTTTCTTT. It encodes CASSYSTGGTEAFF.